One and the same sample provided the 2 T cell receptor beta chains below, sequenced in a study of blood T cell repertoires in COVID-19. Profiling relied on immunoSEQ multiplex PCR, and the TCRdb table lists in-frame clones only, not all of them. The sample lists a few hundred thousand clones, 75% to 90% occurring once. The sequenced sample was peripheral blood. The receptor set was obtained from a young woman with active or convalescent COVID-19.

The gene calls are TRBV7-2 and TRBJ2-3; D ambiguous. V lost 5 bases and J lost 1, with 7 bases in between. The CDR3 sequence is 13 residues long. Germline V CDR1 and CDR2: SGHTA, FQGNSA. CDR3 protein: CASSPTRTDTQYF. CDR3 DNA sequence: TGTGCCAGCAGCCCGACTCGCACAGATACGCAGTATTTT.

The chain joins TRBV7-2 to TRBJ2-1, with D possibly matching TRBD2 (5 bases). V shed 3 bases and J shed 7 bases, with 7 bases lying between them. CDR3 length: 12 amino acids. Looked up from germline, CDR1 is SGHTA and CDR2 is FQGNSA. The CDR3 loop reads CASSLDSNEQFF. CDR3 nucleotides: TGTGCCAGCAGCTTGGACTCAAATGAGCAGTTCTTC.